This is a list of T cell receptor beta chains from one sample in a study of T cell responses to AZD1222 COVID-19 vaccine. Some clones are missing from TCRdb's copy, which holds only in-frame ones; the method was immunoSEQ multiplex PCR. The top ten clones hold less than 6% of a sample with 100,000 or so clones, 82% of them seen once. This sample comprised peripheral blood, obtained on day 0 of AZD1222 vaccination. Receptors were obtained from an adult in good health. The CDR3 runs from the conserved cysteine through the conserved F or W. D genes are given only for firm matches. Not every row has a clone size; where given, it reads once, few, many or a size class.

j_call | v_call | d_call | clone_size | cdr3_nt | cdr3_aa
TRBJ1-2 | TRBV11-2 | . | few | TGTGCCAGCAGCTATCAATCCCTCAAGGGCTACACCTTC | CASSYQSLKGYTF
TRBJ2-5 | TRBV7-2 | . | . | TGTGCCAGCAGCTTAATCTCCAAATTAGAGACCCAGTACTTC | CASSLISKLETQYF
TRBJ2-2 | TRBV19 | . | . | TGTGCCAGTAGTATAGTCCAGGGGCGGAGAACCGGGGAGCTGTTTTTT | CASSIVQGRRTGELFF
TRBJ2-2 | TRBV6-1 | . | once | TGTGCCAGCAGTGAAGCTTGGACCCCCGATACCGGGGAGCTGTTTTTT | CASSEAWTPDTGELFF
TRBJ2-7 | TRBV7-9 | . | . | TGTGCCAGCAGCCTGGGTTCGTTAGTGTCCTACGAGCAGTACTTC | CASSLGSLVSYEQYF
TRBJ2-2 | TRBV12-5 | . | . | TGTGCTAGTGGTGTCCACACCGGGGAGCTGTTTTTT | CASGVHTGELFF
TRBJ2-5 | TRBV5-4 | TRBD2 | . | TGTGCCAGCAGCTGGGGACTAGCGGGGGAATTAGAGACCCAGTACTTC | CASSWGLAGELETQYF
TRBJ2-7 | TRBV6-5 | . | . | TGTGCCAGCCACAGGGACTACGAGCAGTACTTC | CASHRDYEQYF
TRBJ1-2 | TRBV6-2/TRBV6-3 | . | . | TGTGCCAGCAGTGACAGTAACTATGGCTACACCTTC | CASSDSNYGYTF
TRBJ1-4 | TRBV18 | . | . | TGTGCCAGCTCCCCGACAAGCTCACAGGAAAAACTGTTTTTT | CASSPTSSQEKLFF
TRBJ1-6 | TRBV11-2 | . | . | TGTGCCAGCAGCTTAGTGCGTGGGTTAGGCAGTTCACCCCTCCACTTT | CASSLVRGLGSSPLHF
TRBJ1-4 | TRBV20-1 | . | few | TGCAGTGCTAGTGATGGGCCTAATGAAAAACTGTTTTTT | CSASDGPNEKLFF
TRBJ1-1 | TRBV12-3/TRBV12-4 | . | . | TGTGCCAGCAGGGACAGCTTGAACACTGAAGCTTTCTTT | CASRDSLNTEAFF
TRBJ1-5 | TRBV6-6 | . | . | TGTGCCAGCAGTTACGCAGGGGCGAGGGTTCAGCCCCAGCATTTT | CASSYAGARVQPQHF
TRBJ1-2 | TRBV7-2 | . | . | TGTGCCAGCAGCTTAGACGGGTTTTATGGCTACACCTTC | CASSLDGFYGYTF
TRBJ2-5 | TRBV9 | TRBD2 | . | TGTGCCAGCAGCGCCGGGACTAGGGTGGAGACCCAGTACTTC | CASSAGTRVETQYF
TRBJ1-1 | TRBV27 | . | few | TGTGCCAGCAGGTCGGGGGGGGTCGGGGCTGAAGCTTTCTTT | CASRSGGVGAEAFF
TRBJ1-1 | TRBV10-2 | . | . | TGCGCCAGCAGTGAGCGTGCCCCCAGGGCTGAAGCTTTCTTT | CASSERAPRAEAFF
TRBJ2-3 | TRBV28 | TRBD2 | once | TGTGCCAGCAGGGGACTAGCGGGGAGAGGCACAGATACGCAGTATTTT | CASRGLAGRGTDTQYF
TRBJ2-1 | TRBV10-1 | . | . | TGCGCCAGCAGTGAGCCCTCGGGCAGGGGCGGGGACAATGAGCAGTTCTTC | CASSEPSGRGGDNEQFF
TRBJ2-5 | TRBV7-9 | . | . | TGTGCCAGCAGCTTAGTCTCAGGGTCAGAGACCCAGTACTTC | CASSLVSGSETQYF
TRBJ2-7 | TRBV10-3 | . | few | TGTGCCATCAGTGAGTCGGCCAGGTCCTACGAGCAGTACTTC | CAISESARSYEQYF
TRBJ2-7 | TRBV27 | TRBD2 | . | TGTGCCAGCAGTTCCGGGACTAGTGACTACGAGCAGTACTTC | CASSSGTSDYEQYF
TRBJ2-1 | TRBV7-3 | . | . | TGTGCCAGCAGCTTAACTTCCGCGGTGGGTTCCTACAATGAGCAGTTCTTC | CASSLTSAVGSYNEQFF
TRBJ1-5 | TRBV6-5 | . | . | TGTGCCAGCAGTTACTCGGGGGTAGGGAATCAGCCCCAGCATTTT | CASSYSGVGNQPQHF
TRBJ1-2 | TRBV6-2/TRBV6-3 | . | . | TGTGCCAGCAGTTACGGTGGTGGCTACACCTTC | CASSYGGGYTF
TRBJ1-4 | TRBV5-1 | TRBD1 | . | TGCGCCAGCAGCTTGCTTACAGGGGCTAGCAATGAAAAACTGTTTTTT | CASSLLTGASNEKLFF
TRBJ1-2 | TRBV12-3/TRBV12-4 | . | . | TGTGCCAGCGGGTTAGGGGGGGACTATGGCTACACCTTC | CASGLGGDYGYTF
TRBJ2-7 | TRBV9 | . | . | TGTGCCAGCAGCGCCGGAACAGGTTACCCCAACGAGCAGTACTTC | CASSAGTGYPNEQYF
TRBJ1-2 | TRBV5-8 | . | . | TGTGCCAGCAGCCGGGGATATGACTATGGCTACACCTTC | CASSRGYDYGYTF
TRBJ2-7 | TRBV9 | . | . | TGTGCCAGCAGCGAAACGGGGGCCCACTACGAGCAGTACTTC | CASSETGAHYEQYF
TRBJ2-5 | TRBV6-1 | TRBD1 | . | TGTGCCAGCAGTGACCTTAGACAGGGAGAGACAGAGACCCAGTACTTC | CASSDLRQGETETQYF
TRBJ1-4 | TRBV9 | . | . | TGTGCCAGCAGCGTAGATACAGGCCTTAATGAAAAACTGTTTTTT | CASSVDTGLNEKLFF
TRBJ1-1 | TRBV20-1 | . | . | TGCAGTGCTAGTCTTATGCTGGACACTGAAGCTTTCTTT | CSASLMLDTEAFF
TRBJ1-5 | TRBV15 | . | . | TGTGCCACCAGCGGGGGTACAGAGGGCAATCAGCCCCAGCATTTT | CATSGGTEGNQPQHF
TRBJ1-1 | TRBV5-4 | TRBD1 | . | TGTGCCAGCAGCTACGGACAGGTAGTGAACACTGAAGCTTTCTTT | CASSYGQVVNTEAFF
TRBJ2-3 | TRBV7-2 | TRBD2 | . | TGTGCCAGCAGCGTACCGGGAGGGAGGGGAGATACGCAGTATTTT | CASSVPGGRGDTQYF
TRBJ1-5 | TRBV7-7 | . | . | TGTGCCAGCAGCCCCGAGGGGGACAGCAATCAGCCCCAGCATTTT | CASSPEGDSNQPQHF
TRBJ1-1 | TRBV5-6 | . | . | TGTGCCAGCAGCTTGGTTGGGGGTCGCGTGGGGTCCACTGAAGCTTTCTTT | CASSLVGGRVGSTEAFF
TRBJ1-5 | TRBV27 | . | . | TGTGCCAGCAGTTTATCCGTGTCAGGGGATCAGCCCCAGCATTTT | CASSLSVSGDQPQHF
TRBJ1-3 | TRBV4-1 | TRBD1 | . | TGCGCCAGCAGCCAAGATCGGGACAGTTCTGGAAACACCATATATTTT | CASSQDRDSSGNTIYF
TRBJ1-1 | TRBV7-9 | TRBD1 | . | TGTGCCAGCAGCTTAAGACAGGGGAACACTGAAGCTTTCTTT | CASSLRQGNTEAFF
TRBJ1-4 | TRBV25-1 | . | . | TGTGCCAGCAGTGTAGGGGGGGCTGGGGAAAAACTGTTTTTT | CASSVGGAGEKLFF
TRBJ1-5 | TRBV10-3 | . | . | TGTGCCATCAAGGCAGACAATCAGCCCCAGCATTTT | CAIKADNQPQHF
TRBJ2-1 | TRBV12-3/TRBV12-4 | . | . | TGTGCCAGCAGGTTAAGGGGGGACAATGAGCAGTTCTTC | CASRLRGDNEQFF
TRBJ1-2 | TRBV6-5 | . | once | TGTGCCAGCAGTTACAAAGGGGATCGGGGCTACACCTTC | CASSYKGDRGYTF
TRBJ2-2 | TRBV6-4 | TRBD1 | . | TGTGCCAGCAGTGTGGGACAGTCGGCCGGGGAGCTGTTTTTT | CASSVGQSAGELFF
TRBJ2-3 | TRBV19 | TRBD2 | . | TGTGCCAGTAGTATAGATGGACTAGCGGGGAGCAGCACAGATACGCAGTATTTT | CASSIDGLAGSSTDTQYF
TRBJ1-3 | TRBV9 | . | . | TGTGCCAGCAGCGTAGAATGGGGAGGAACCATATATTTT | CASSVEWGGTIYF
TRBJ1-1 | TRBV7-8 | TRBD1 | . | TGTGCCAGCAGCCAGATCAGGGGGCTGATCTTGAACACTGAAGCTTTCTTT | CASSQIRGLILNTEAFF